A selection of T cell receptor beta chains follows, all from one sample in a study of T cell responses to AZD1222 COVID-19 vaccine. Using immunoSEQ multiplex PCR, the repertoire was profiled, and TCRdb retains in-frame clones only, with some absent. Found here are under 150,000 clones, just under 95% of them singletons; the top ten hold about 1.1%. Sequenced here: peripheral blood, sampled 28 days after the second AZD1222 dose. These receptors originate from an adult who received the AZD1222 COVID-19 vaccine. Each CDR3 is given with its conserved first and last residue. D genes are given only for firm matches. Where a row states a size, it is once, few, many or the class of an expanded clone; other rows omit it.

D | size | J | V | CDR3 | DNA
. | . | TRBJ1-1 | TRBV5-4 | CASSFGEPYEAFF | TGTGCCAGCAGCTTCGGAGAACCCTATGAAGCTTTCTTT
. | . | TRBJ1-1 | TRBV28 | CASSFQVGGARSEAFF | TGTGCCAGCAGTTTCCAGGTCGGGGGGGCGCGATCTGAAGCTTTCTTT
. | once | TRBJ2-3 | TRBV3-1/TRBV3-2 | CASSPPGTDTQYF | TGTGCCAGCAGCCCGCCGGGCACAGATACGCAGTATTTT
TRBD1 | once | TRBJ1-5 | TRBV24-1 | CATSSGGPNQPQHF | TGTGCCACCAGTTCAGGGGGCCCTAATCAGCCCCAGCATTTT
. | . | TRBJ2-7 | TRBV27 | CASRTQGRSYEQYF | TGTGCCAGCAGGACACAGGGCCGCTCCTACGAGCAGTACTTC
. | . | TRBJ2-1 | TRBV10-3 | CAISPGPQTSIEQFF | TGTGCCATCAGCCCCGGACCTCAGACCTCCATTGAGCAGTTCTTC
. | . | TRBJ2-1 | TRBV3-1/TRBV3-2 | CASTPTWQSYNEQFF | TGTGCCAGCACCCCGACCTGGCAGTCCTACAATGAGCAGTTCTTC
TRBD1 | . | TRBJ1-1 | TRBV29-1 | CSAPTGGMNTEAFF | TGCAGCGCACCGACAGGGGGGATGAACACTGAAGCTTTCTTT
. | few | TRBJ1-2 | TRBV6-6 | CASSDRDNLNYGYTF | TGTGCCAGCAGTGATCGGGACAACCTGAACTATGGCTACACCTTC
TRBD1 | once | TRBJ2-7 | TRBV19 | CASGGAGGAEQYF | TGTGCCAGTGGAGGGGCAGGGGGCGCCGAGCAGTACTTC
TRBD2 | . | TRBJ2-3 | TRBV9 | CASSETSGGTDTQYF | TGTGCCAGCAGCGAGACTAGCGGGGGCACAGATACGCAGTATTTT
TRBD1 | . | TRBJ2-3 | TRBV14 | CASSLRQGRGKDTQYF | TGTGCCAGCAGCCTCCGACAGGGTAGGGGAAAAGATACGCAGTATTTT
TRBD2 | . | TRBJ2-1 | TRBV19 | CASSMLTSGFGNEQFF | TGTGCCAGTAGTATGTTGACTAGCGGGTTCGGGAATGAGCAGTTCTTC
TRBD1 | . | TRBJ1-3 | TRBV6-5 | CASSRQGASGNTIYF | TGTGCCAGCAGCCGACAGGGGGCATCTGGAAACACCATATATTTT
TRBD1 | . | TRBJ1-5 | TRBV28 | CASSVPTGVQPQHF | TGTGCCAGCAGTGTCCCGACAGGGGTTCAGCCCCAGCATTTT
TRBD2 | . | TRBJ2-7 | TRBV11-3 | CASSPPRASGSLTYEQYF | TGTGCCAGCAGCCCCCCGCGGGCTAGCGGGTCCCTAACCTACGAGCAGTACTTC
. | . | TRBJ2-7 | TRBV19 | CASSPQGSGFYEQYF | TGTGCCAGTAGTCCACAGGGTTCGGGGTTCTACGAGCAGTACTTC
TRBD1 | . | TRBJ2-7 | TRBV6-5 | CASAGTATYEQYF | TGTGCCAGCGCTGGGACAGCCACCTACGAGCAGTACTTC
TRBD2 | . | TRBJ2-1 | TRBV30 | CAWRAGPYNEQFF | TGTGCCTGGAGAGCGGGACCGTACAATGAGCAGTTCTTC
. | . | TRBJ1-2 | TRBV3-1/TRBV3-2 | CASSPPGGNYGYTF | TGTGCCAGCAGCCCACCTGGGGGTAACTATGGCTACACCTTC
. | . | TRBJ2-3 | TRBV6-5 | CASSYSINVGDTQYF | TGTGCCAGCAGTTACTCGATTAATGTGGGAGATACGCAGTATTTT
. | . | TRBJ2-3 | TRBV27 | CASSPSRVWGTDTQYF | TGTGCCAGCAGTCCCAGCCGGGTGTGGGGCACAGATACGCAGTATTTT
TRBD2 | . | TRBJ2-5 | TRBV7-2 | CASSSGLAGQGETQYF | TGTGCCAGCAGCTCGGGACTAGCGGGGCAGGGAGAGACCCAGTACTTC
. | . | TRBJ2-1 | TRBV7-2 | CASSLSLSLNEQFF | TGTGCCAGCAGCCTTAGCCTGTCCCTGAATGAGCAGTTCTTC
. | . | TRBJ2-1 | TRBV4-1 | CASTHRDTNNNEQFF | TGCGCCAGCACTCACCGGGACACCAACAACAATGAGCAGTTCTTC
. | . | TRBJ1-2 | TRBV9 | CASSAGRYGYTF | TGTGCCAGCAGCGCGGGGCGTTATGGCTACACCTTC
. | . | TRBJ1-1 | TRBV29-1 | CSVRQDMNTEAFF | TGCAGCGTAAGACAGGACATGAACACTGAAGCTTTCTTT
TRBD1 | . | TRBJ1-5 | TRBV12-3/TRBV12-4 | CASSWDRGGPQHF | TGTGCCAGCAGCTGGGACAGGGGAGGGCCCCAGCATTTT
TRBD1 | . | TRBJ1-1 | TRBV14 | CASSPQGVNTEAFF | TGTGCCAGCAGCCCACAGGGGGTGAACACTGAAGCTTTCTTT
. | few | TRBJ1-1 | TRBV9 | CASSEGSEGVDTEAFF | TGTGCCAGCAGCGAGGGAAGCGAGGGAGTGGACACTGAAGCTTTCTTT
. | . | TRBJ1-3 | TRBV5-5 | CASSPAVQQPGDTIYF | TGTGCCAGCAGCCCGGCAGTCCAGCAGCCTGGAGACACCATATATTTT
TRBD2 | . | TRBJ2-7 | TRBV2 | CASRPGLAGAGTYEQYF | TGTGCCAGCAGACCGGGACTAGCGGGAGCGGGGACCTACGAGCAGTACTTC
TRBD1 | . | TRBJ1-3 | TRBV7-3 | CASSLNRGTGNTIYF | TGTGCCAGCAGCCTAAACAGGGGAACGGGAAACACCATATATTTT
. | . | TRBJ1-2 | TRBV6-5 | CASSYGGRTDYGYTF | TGTGCCAGCAGTTACGGAGGCCGGACAGACTATGGCTACACCTTC
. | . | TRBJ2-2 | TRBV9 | CASSVAWAPGAGELFF | TGTGCCAGCAGCGTAGCTTGGGCGCCTGGGGCCGGGGAGCTGTTTTTT
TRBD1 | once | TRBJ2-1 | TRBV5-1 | CASSGGQGAHNEQFF | TGCGCCAGCAGCGGGGGACAGGGGGCCCACAATGAGCAGTTCTTC
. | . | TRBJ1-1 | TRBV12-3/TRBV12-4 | CASSFAGGAFF | TGTGCCAGCAGTTTTGCGGGGGGAGCTTTCTTT
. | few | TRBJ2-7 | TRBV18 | CASSPVPEGTSYEQYF | TGTGCCAGCTCACCAGTTCCGGAAGGGACTTCCTACGAGCAGTACTTC
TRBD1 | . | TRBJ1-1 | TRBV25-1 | CASSRRGTGVAEAFF | TGTGCCAGCAGTAGAAGGGGGACAGGGGTGGCTGAAGCTTTCTTT
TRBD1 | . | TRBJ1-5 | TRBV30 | CAWSVLMSGTGELYGNQPQHF | TGTGCCTGGAGTGTACTTATGTCGGGGACAGGGGAATTGTATGGCAATCAGCCCCAGCATTTT
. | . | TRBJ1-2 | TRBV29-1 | CSVEGGTGYTF | TGCAGCGTTGAAGGAGGAACGGGCTACACCTTC